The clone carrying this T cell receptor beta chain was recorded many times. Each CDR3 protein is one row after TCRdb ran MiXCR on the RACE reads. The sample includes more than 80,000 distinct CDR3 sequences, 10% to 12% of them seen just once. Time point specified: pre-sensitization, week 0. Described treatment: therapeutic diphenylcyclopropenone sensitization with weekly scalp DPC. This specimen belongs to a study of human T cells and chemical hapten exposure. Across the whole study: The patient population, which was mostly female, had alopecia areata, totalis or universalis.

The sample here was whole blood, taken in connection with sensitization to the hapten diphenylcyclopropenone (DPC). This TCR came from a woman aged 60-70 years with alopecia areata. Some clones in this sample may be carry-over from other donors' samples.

For the CDR3, the DNA is TGTGCCAGCAGCCAAGCTGGACTGCCCCTACAAAATGAGCAGTTCTTC. Its protein is CASSQAGLPLQNEQFF. J is TRBJ2-1 and V is TRBV14; D possibly corresponds to TRBD2 (5 bases). Germline-derived CDR1 and CDR2 are SGHDN and FVKESK. The CDR3 has 16 amino acids. The V gene lost 1 base and the J gene lost 7 bases, with 17 bases spanning the gap.